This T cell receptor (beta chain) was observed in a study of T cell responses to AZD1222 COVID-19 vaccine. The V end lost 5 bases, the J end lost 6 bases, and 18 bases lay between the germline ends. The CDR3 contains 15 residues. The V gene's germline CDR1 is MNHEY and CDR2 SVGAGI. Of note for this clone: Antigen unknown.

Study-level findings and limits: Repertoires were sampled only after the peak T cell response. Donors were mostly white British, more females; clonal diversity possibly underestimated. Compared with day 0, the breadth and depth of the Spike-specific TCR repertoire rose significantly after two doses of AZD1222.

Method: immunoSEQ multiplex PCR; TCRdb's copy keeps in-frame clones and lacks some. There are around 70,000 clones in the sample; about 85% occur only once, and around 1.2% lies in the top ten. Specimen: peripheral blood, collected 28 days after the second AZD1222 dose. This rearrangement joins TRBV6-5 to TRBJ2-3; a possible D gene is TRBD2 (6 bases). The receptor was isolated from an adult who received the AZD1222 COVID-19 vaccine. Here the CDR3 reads CASSPTSSGRDTQYF. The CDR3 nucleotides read TGTGCCAGCAGTCCTACTAGCTCCGGCAGGGATACGCAGTATTTT.